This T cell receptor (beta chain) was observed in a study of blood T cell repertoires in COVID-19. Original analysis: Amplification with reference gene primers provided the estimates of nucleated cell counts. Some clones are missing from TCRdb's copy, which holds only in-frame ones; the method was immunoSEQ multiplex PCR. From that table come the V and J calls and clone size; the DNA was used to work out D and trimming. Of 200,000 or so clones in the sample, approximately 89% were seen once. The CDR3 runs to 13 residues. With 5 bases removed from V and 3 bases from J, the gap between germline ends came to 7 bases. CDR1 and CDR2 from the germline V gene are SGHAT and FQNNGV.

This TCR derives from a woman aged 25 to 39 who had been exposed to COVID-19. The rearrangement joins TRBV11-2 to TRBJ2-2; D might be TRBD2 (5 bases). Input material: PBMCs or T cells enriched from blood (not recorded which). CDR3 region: CASSGLHTGELFF. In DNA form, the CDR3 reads TGTGCCAGCAGCGGACTGCACACCGGGGAGCTGTTTTTT. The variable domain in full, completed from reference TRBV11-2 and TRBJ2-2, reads EAGVAQSPRYKIIEKRQSVAFWCNPISGHATLYWYQQILGQGPKLLIQFQNNGVVDDSQLPKDRFSAERLKGVDSTLKIQPAKLEDSAVYLCASSGLHTGELFFGEGSRLTVL.